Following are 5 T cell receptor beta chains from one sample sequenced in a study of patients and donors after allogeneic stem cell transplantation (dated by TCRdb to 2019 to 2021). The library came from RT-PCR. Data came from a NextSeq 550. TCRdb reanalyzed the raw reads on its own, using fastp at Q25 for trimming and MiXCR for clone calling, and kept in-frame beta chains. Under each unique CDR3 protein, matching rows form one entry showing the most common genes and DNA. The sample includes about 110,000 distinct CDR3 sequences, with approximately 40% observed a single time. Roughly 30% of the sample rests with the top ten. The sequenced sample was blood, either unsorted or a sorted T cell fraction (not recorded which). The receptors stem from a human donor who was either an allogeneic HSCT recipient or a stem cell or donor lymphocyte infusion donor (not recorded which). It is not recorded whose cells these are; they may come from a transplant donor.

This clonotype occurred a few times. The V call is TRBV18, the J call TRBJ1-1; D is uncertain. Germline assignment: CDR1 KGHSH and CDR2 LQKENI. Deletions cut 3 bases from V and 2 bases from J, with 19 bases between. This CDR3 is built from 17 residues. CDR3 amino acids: CASSPSAKLLANTEAFF. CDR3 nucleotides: TGTGCCAGCTCACCTTCTGCCAAACTTCTCGCCAACACTGAAGCTTTCTTT.

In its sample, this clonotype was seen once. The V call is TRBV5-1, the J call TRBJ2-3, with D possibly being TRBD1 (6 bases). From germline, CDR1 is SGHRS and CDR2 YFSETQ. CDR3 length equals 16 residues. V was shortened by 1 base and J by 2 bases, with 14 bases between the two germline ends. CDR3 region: CASSLFARGLTDTQYF. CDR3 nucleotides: TGCGCCAGCAGCTTGTTCGCCAGGGGCCTCACAGATACGCAGTATTTT.

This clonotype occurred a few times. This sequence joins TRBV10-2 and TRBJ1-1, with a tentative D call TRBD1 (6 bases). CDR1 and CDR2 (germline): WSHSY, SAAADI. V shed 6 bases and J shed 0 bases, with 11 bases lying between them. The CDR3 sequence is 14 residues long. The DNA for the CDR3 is TGCGCCAGCAGCGCACAGGGACTGAACACTGAAGCTTTCTTT. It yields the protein CASSAQGLNTEAFF.

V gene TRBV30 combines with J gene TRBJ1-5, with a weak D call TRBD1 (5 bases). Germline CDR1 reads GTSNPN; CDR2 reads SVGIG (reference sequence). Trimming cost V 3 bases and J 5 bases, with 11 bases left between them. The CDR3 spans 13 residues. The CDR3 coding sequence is TGTGCCTGGAGCCCCGACAGATATCAGCCCCAGCATTTT. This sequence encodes CAWSPDRYQPQHF.

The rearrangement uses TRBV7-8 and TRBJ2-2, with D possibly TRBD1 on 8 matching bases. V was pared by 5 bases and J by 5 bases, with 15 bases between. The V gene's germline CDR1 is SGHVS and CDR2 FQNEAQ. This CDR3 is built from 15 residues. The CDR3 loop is CASSPGQGGTGELFF. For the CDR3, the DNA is TGTGCCAGCAGCCCCGGACAGGGAGGGACCGGGGAGCTGTTTTTT.